This entry lists 14 T cell receptor beta chains sequenced from one sample in a study of beta chain features in type 1 diabetes. The authors reverse transcribed all of the isolated RNA, so sequencing captured expressed TCRB transcripts. Profiled with immunoSEQ multiplex PCR; TCRdb holds only in-frame clones, not every one. This table holds 300,000 to 400,000 clones, 8% to 13% found once. Sequenced input: naive CD4+ T cells from blood. These receptors all come from a woman aged 30 to 39 in good health.

The CDR3 sequence: CATRDRGNEQFF. DNA of the CDR3: TGTGCCACCCGGGACAGGGGCAATGAGCAGTTCTTC. The V and J genes are TRBV27 and TRBJ2-1; 10 positions agree with TRBD1. Germline-derived CDR1 and CDR2 are MNHEY and SMNVEV (reference sequence). Germline trimming cut 10 bases from V and 6 bases from J; bases unmatched to any gene: 3. The CDR3 has 12 residues.

This clone turned up a few times. This chain connects TRBV5-1 to TRBJ1-2; D perhaps matches TRBD1 (6 bases). Trimming left V 4 bases short and J 7 bases short, with 17 bases between. The CDR3 is made up of 14 amino acids. CDR1 is SGHRS, CDR2 YFSETQ, per germline. CDR3 nucleotide sequence: TGCGCCAGCAGCATCACCACAGGGAATGCTGGCTACACCTTC. Amino acid sequence: CASSITTGNAGYTF.

The chain couples TRBV2 to TRBJ2-7; TRBD2 matches 8 bases. The CDR3 length is 14 residues. The V and J ends lost 4 bases and 3 bases, in that order; junction bases with no gene match: 5. Looked up from germline, CDR1 is SNHLY and CDR2 is FYNNEI. The CDR3 DNA reads as TGTGCCAGCAGTGTGACGGGAGGGCTCTACGAGCAGTACTTC. It encodes CASSVTGGLYEQYF.

This clone was seen a handful of times. This chain joins TRBV27 and TRBJ1-2; D may be TRBD1 (6 bases). The CDR3 consists of 14 residues. CDR1 is MNHEY, CDR2 SMNVEV, per germline (reference sequence). V dropped 0 bases and J dropped 6 bases, with 11 bases sitting between them. Here the CDR3 DNA reads TGTGCCAGCAGTTTATCGGCGACAGGCAATGGCTACACCTTC. It encodes CASSLSATGNGYTF.

This clone was seen a few times. The rearrangement links TRBV28 to TRBJ2-5; D is unresolved. This CDR3 is 13 amino acids long. Germline assignment: CDR1 MDHEN and CDR2 SYDVKM. Between the trimmed V and J ends, which lost 8 bases and 5 bases, there was a span of 15 bases. Written as DNA, the CDR3 is TGTGCCAGCTGCCTGTCCCGGTGGGAGACCCAGTACTTC. It is translated as CASCLSRWETQYF.

This clone showed up just a few times. The chain is built from TRBV5-1 and TRBJ1-1; tentative D call: TRBD1 (5 bases). Trimming shortened V by 0 bases and J by 12 bases, and 15 bases separated the two germline ends. This CDR3 contains 13 residues. Germline V gene sequence: CDR1 SGHRS, CDR2 YFSETQ. As DNA, the CDR3 is TGCGCCAGCAGCTTGGTTTCAGGGCCCAAAACTTTCTTT. It encodes CASSLVSGPKTFF.

The chain links TRBV28 to TRBJ2-7; 10 bases are shared with TRBD1. CDR3 length: 14 amino acids. The V gene end was trimmed by 4 bases and the J gene end by 3 bases; junction bases not matched to a gene: 3. Germline CDR1 is MDHEN and CDR2 is SYDVKM. The CDR3 DNA follows: TGTGCCAGCAGTTACGGACAGGGGGGCTACGAGCAGTACTTC. Amino acid sequence: CASSYGQGGYEQYF.

V usage is TRBV5-1 and J usage is TRBJ2-5; D unresolved. Per germline, CDR1 SGHRS and CDR2 YFSETQ. The V end was cut by 0 bases, the J end by 4 bases, with 7 bases between. CDR3 length equals 13 residues. CDR3 in DNA: TGCGCCAGCAGCTTGGTAGGCGGAGAGACCCAGTACTTC. Its protein is CASSLVGGETQYF. Looking up the rest from reference TRBV5-1 and TRBJ2-5 gives the full variable domain: KAGVTQTPRYLIKTRGQQVTLSCSPISGHRSVSWYQQTPGQGLQFLFEYFSETQRNKGNFPGRFSGRQFSNSRSEMNVSTLELGDSALYLCASSLVGGETQYFGPGTRLLVL.

The chain recombines TRBV2 with TRBJ2-2; 9 nucleotides agree with TRBD2. In germline, CDR1 is SNHLY, CDR2 FYNNEI. CDR3 length equals 14 residues. Trimming cost V 6 bases and J 4 bases; bases outside gene matches: 3. The DNA for the CDR3 is TGTGCCAGCAGGCGGGAGGGCCTCACCGGGGAGCTGTTTTTT. Translated, it gives CASRREGLTGELFF.

In the case of this clone: One end of the junction fails to match germline, which may point to a read error. The gene calls are TRBV18 and TRBJ1-2, with D possibly TRBD1 on 5 matching bases. The germline V gene has CDR1 KGHSH and CDR2 LQKENI. The CDR3 has 12 amino acids. The CDR3 is CASSPDGGGIAF. The CDR3, as DNA: TGTGCCAGCTCACCGGATGGGGGGGGAATCGCCTTC.

This clone was seen a few times. V gene TRBV28 combines with J gene TRBJ1-2; D call uncertain. V was clipped by 1 base and J by 2 bases, with 8 bases between them. Looked up from germline, CDR1 is MDHEN and CDR2 is SYDVKM. The CDR3 covers 14 residues. CDR3 protein: CASSLSWANYGYTF. The CDR3 region has the DNA TGTGCCAGCAGTTTATCTTGGGCCAACTATGGCTACACCTTC.

This clone occurred once. The chain recombines TRBV5-4 with TRBJ2-6; TRBD1 aligns across 7 bases. V was clipped by 1 base and J by 4 bases; unmatched bases: 5. The length of the CDR3 is 16 residues. CDR1 is SGHNT and CDR2 is YYREEE in the germline V gene (reference sequence). The chain's CDR3 is CASSLNTGVGANVLTF. In DNA form, the CDR3 reads TGTGCCAGCAGCTTGAACACAGGGGTGGGGGCCAACGTCCTGACTTTC. Full variable domain (remainder filled in from reference TRBV5-4 and TRBJ2-6): ETGVTQSPTHLIKTRGQQVTLRCSSQSGHNTVSWYQQALGQGPQFIFQYYREEENGRGNFPPRFSGLQFPNYSSELNVNALELDDSALYLCASSLNTGVGANVLTFGAGSRLTVL.

The chain joins TRBV9 to TRBJ2-7, with 9 bases lining up with TRBD1. The junction had 12 bases not matched to a gene; V was cut back by 6 bases and J by 5 bases. From germline, CDR1 is SGDLS and CDR2 YYNGEE. The CDR3 is 15 residues long. CDR3 amino acids: CASNNGTGGRDEQYF. The CDR3 DNA is TGTGCCAGCAACAACGGAACAGGGGGCCGGGACGAGCAGTACTTC.

As DNA, the CDR3 is TGTGCCACCAGCAAGCGGTCAGGGGACTACGAGCAGTACTTC. Its translation: CATSKRSGDYEQYF. V gene TRBV15 combines with J gene TRBJ2-7, with TRBD1 as a possible D gene (6 bases). Trimming took off 4 bases at V and 3 bases at J, with 13 bases between the two ends. Per the germline V gene, CDR1 is LNHNV and CDR2 is YYDKDF (reference sequence). The CDR3 totals 14 residues.